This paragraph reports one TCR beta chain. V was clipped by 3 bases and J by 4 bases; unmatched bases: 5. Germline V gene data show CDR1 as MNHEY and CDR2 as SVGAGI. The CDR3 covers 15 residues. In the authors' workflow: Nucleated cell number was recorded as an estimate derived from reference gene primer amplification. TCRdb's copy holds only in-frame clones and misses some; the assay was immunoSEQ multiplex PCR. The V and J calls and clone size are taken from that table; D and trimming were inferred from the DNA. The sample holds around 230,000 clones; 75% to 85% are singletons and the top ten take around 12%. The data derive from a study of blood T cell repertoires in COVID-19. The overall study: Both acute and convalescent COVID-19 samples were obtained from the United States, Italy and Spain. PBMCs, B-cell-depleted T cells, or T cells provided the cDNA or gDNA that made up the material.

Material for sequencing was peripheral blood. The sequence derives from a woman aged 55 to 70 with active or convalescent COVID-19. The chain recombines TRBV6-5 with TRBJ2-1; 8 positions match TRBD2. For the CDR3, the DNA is TGTGCCAGCAGTTATGACCGGGGGGGTTACAATGAGCAGTTCTTC. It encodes CASSYDRGGYNEQFF.